The 26 T cell receptor beta chains reported below all come from one sample, sequenced in a study of regulatory T cells in long-lasting Graves disease. Construction of the TCR beta libraries employed iRepertoire HTBI primers in conjunction with Arm-PCR of CDR3 regions. TCRdb itself ran the multiplex PCR reads through MiXCR, one entry per CDR3 protein. The profile covers a few hundred thousand distinct CDR3 sequences, with more than 20% appearing a single time and around a quarter taken by the ten largest. Sample time point: persistent/refractory GD, antithyroid drugs over 5 years with positive TRAb. Researchers made the TCR library from RNA that was extracted from PBMCs. Here the sequenced sample was peripheral blood mononuclear cells (PBMCs), taken when the disease was refractory, from a patient treated with antithyroid drugs. The receptors come from a woman aged 40 to 49 with Graves disease.

This clonotype was observed at least ten times. The chain combines TRBV12-3 or TRBV12-4 with TRBJ2-4, with 9 nucleotides matching TRBD1. The CDR3 length is 13 residues. J was trimmed by 6 bases and V by 6 bases; bases with no gene match: 3. CDR3 amino acids: CASSVGQGNIQYF. CDR3 DNA sequence: TGTGCCAGCAGCGTGGGACAGGGAAACATTCAGTACTTC.

This clonotype has a count of ten or more. The chain carries TRBV12-3 or TRBV12-4 and TRBJ2-7, with D maybe TRBD2 (5 bases). The V end lost 6 bases, the J end lost 0 bases, and 9 bases lay between the germline ends. CDR3 length: 13 amino acids. This CDR3 is CASRLGSSYEQYF. The CDR3 region has the DNA TGTGCCAGCAGGCTTGGGAGCTCCTACGAGCAGTACTTC.

This clonotype has a count of ten or more. CDR3 sequence: CATSSPSGTGVGNQPQHF. CDR3 nucleotide sequence: TGTGCCACCAGCAGCCCATCCGGGACAGGGGTCGGCAATCAGCCCCAGCATTTT. The chain uses TRBV15 and TRBJ1-5; 10 positions match TRBD1. The J segment lost 2 bases and the V segment lost 3 bases, leaving 10 bases of the junction unmatched. The CDR3 consists of 18 residues. Per germline, CDR1 LNHNV and CDR2 YYDKDF (reference sequence).

Of note for this clonotype: Since a much larger clone is just one base distant, this may be a read error. The chain joins TRBV12-3 or TRBV12-4 to TRBJ1-1; D not certain. CDR3 length: 14 residues. Trimming pared 8 bases from V and 1 base from J, leaving 14 bases between. This chain's CDR3 is CASGEFHQNTEAFF. CDR3 bases: TGTGCCAGCGGTGAATTCCACCAGAACACTGAAGCTTTCTTT.

The chain employs TRBV7-9 and TRBJ1-3; the D is unclear. Germline loops: CDR1 SEHNR, CDR2 FQNEAQ (reference sequence). The germline V and J ends were trimmed by 5 bases and 9 bases, with 11 bases remaining between them. CDR3 length equals 12 residues. CDR3 nucleotide sequence: TGTGCCAGCAGCCATCAACGCGGCACCATATATTTT. Encoded protein: CASSHQRGTIYF.

This clonotype was detected many times. The rearrangement uses TRBV27 and TRBJ2-7, with 7 bases lining up with TRBD2. The CDR3 extends over 14 amino acids. Germline V gene data show CDR1 as MNHEY and CDR2 as SMNVEV (reference sequence). V shed 3 bases and J 8 bases; nucleotides not matched to a gene: 10. CDR3 sequence reads: CASSFWGGGFQQYF. The CDR3 DNA is TGTGCCAGCAGTTTCTGGGGGGGGGGATTCCAGCAGTACTTC.

The chain has TRBV29-1 and TRBJ2-2; D is ambiguous. Germline assignment: CDR1 SQVTM and CDR2 ANQGSEA. The V and J ends lost 0 bases and 6 bases respectively, with 5 bases between them. The CDR3 contains 12 residues. CDR3 region: CSVEDNSGELFF. CDR3 coding DNA: TGCAGCGTTGAAGATAACTCCGGGGAGCTGTTTTTT.

On this clonotype: This may be a read error: a much more frequent sequence differs by one nucleotide. V gene TRBV2 combines with J gene TRBJ2-2; D may match TRBD1 or TRBD2 (5 bases each). CDR1 is SNHLY and CDR2 is FYNNEI in the germline V gene. The CDR3 sequence is 13 residues long. CDR3 sequence (DNA): TGTGCCGGGGGAGTTTTGAACACCTGGGAGCTGTTTTTT. This encodes CAGGVLNTWELFF.

The V gene is TRBV28, the J gene TRBJ2-7; D is undetermined. V was shortened by 8 bases and J by 2 bases, with 22 bases between the two germline ends. The CDR3 consists of 16 residues. Looked up from germline, CDR1 is MDHEN and CDR2 is SYDVKM. CDR3: CASSPRLGRTTYEQYF. The CDR3 nucleotides are TGTGCCAGCTCACCACGCCTCGGACGGACCACCTACGAGCAGTACTTC.

This clonotype was seen many times. The rearrangement uses TRBV28 and TRBJ2-2; no clear D gene. Trimming cost V 1 base and J 6 bases, with 0 bases left between them. CDR3 length equals 11 residues. The germline gives CDR1 MDHEN, CDR2 SYDVKM. In DNA form, the CDR3 reads TGTGCCAGCAGTTTATCCGGGGAGCTGTTTTTT. Protein product: CASSLSGELFF.

This clonotype was seen many times. CDR3 amino acids: CASSPQGLAGELFF. As DNA, the CDR3 is TGTGCCAGCAGTCCTCAGGGGTTGGCCGGGGAGCTGTTTTTT. The chain combines TRBV28 with TRBJ2-2; D is possibly TRBD1 (6 bases). Germline loops: CDR1 MDHEN, CDR2 SYDVKM. The CDR3 loop spans 14 amino acids. V lost 5 bases to trimming and J lost 6 bases, with 13 bases between them.

In this sample, this clonotype turned up many times. The chain links TRBV10-2 to TRBJ2-2; TRBD1 aligns across 10 bases. Germline V CDR1 and CDR2: WSHSY, SAAADI. This CDR3 is 16 amino acids long. V lost 4 bases, J lost 3 bases, and 5 bases stayed unmatched. The CDR3 bases are TGCGCCAGCAGTGGGGACAGGGGTTGGGACACCGGGGAGCTGTTTTTT. The encoded protein is CASSGDRGWDTGELFF.

DNA of the CDR3: TGTGCCAGCAGTTTACGGGCAGGCCATACCTATGGCTACACCTTC. This gives the protein CASSLRAGHTYGYTF. The gene calls are TRBV28 and TRBJ1-2; D unclear. The CDR3 extends over 15 amino acids. The germline gives CDR1 MDHEN, CDR2 SYDVKM. V dropped 2 bases and J dropped 4 bases, with 14 bases sitting between them.

CDR3 amino acids: CSARPSPGQPQHF. The DNA for the CDR3 is TGCAGTGCGAGACCCAGCCCTGGGCAGCCCCAGCATTTT. The chain employs TRBV20-1 and TRBJ1-5; the D is unclear. Trimming pared 6 bases from V and 7 bases from J, leaving 16 bases between. CDR1 and CDR2 from the germline V gene are DFQATT and SNEGSKA (reference sequence). This CDR3 is built from 13 residues.

Concerning this clonotype itself: Because the CDR3's place on the DNA is in doubt, the DNA is left out and the CDR3 is given as listed by TCRdb. The chain employs TRBV19 and TRBJ2-5; TRBD2 is the table's D call and was not checked against the DNA. Germline CDR1 and CDR2: LNHDA and SQIVND (reference sequence). The CDR3 length equals 15 residues, ends included. This chain's CDR3 is CASSSGLNTQETQYF.

Many counts were recorded for this clonotype. The chain has TRBV28 and TRBJ2-2, with 7 bases lining up with TRBD2. J gave up 6 bases and V 3 bases, and 4 bases lay outside the gene matches. The CDR3 spans 14 residues. Germline V gene sequence: CDR1 MDHEN, CDR2 SYDVKM. CDR3 DNA: TGTGCCAGCAGTTTGGGGGAGGGCCCCGGGGAGCTGTTTTTT. This translates into CASSLGEGPGELFF.

Many counts were recorded for this clonotype. V gene TRBV15 combines with J gene TRBJ2-7; TRBD1 aligns across 8 bases. Trimming took 3 bases from V and 3 from J; bases not matched to a gene: 7. This CDR3 is 15 amino acids long. Germline V CDR1 and CDR2: LNHNV, YYDKDF (reference sequence). The CDR3 nucleotides read TGTGCCACCAGCAGGGACAGGGTTTCCAACTACGAGCAGTACTTC. As protein: CATSRDRVSNYEQYF.

The CDR3 protein is CAISEWIPGLAGVYQFF. CDR3 nucleotide sequence: TGTGCCATCAGTGAGTGGATTCCGGGACTAGCGGGAGTCTATCAGTTCTTC. The chain uses TRBV10-3 and TRBJ2-5, with 14 bases aligning to TRBD2. The tail of the sequence fits TRBJ2-1 better, so the J call may be wrong. CDR1 and CDR2 from the germline V gene are ENHRY and SYGVKD. CDR3 size: 17 residues.

The table lists this clonotype with many counts. The chain employs TRBV6-5 and TRBJ1-1; D is unclear. Per germline, CDR1 MNHEY and CDR2 SVGAGI. The V gene lost 0 bases and the J gene lost 1 base, with 6 bases spanning the gap. This CDR3 contains 14 residues. CDR3 in DNA: TGTGCCAGCAGTTACTCTGAGGAGAACACTGAAGCTTTCTTT. Encoded protein: CASSYSEENTEAFF.

The genes are TRBV28 and TRBJ2-1, with TRBD2 identical over 11 bases. In germline, CDR1 is MDHEN, CDR2 SYDVKM. This CDR3 region has 15 residues. V lost 5 bases to trimming and J lost 0 bases; unmatched junction nucleotides: 0. For the CDR3, the DNA is TGTGCCAGCAGTACTAGCGGGAGCTCCTACAATGAGCAGTTCTTC. Protein sequence: CASSTSGSSYNEQFF. The full variable domain, its missing parts supplied by reference TRBV28 and TRBJ2-1, is DVKVTQSSRYLVKRTGEKVFLECVQDMDHENMFWYRQDPGLGLRLIYFSYDVKMKEKGDIPEGYSVSREKKERFSLILESASTNQTSMYLCASSTSGSSYNEQFFGPGTRLTVL.

This clonotype was counted ten times or more. Because it lacks the conserved phenylalanine or tryptophan at the end, this CDR3 is likely a read error. Because the CDR3's place on the DNA is in doubt, the DNA is left out and the CDR3 is given as listed by TCRdb. V is TRBV2 and J is TRBJ1-2; the D segment call TRBD1 is taken from the table without a DNA check. CDR1 and CDR2 from the germline V gene are SNHLY and FYNNEI. The CDR3 is 10 amino acids in total, end residues counted. CDR3 sequence reads: CASSDTGTAK.

This clonotype was detected once. In nucleotides, the CDR3 is TGTGCCAGCAGATGGACAGGGGAAGAGACCCAGTACTTC. Its protein product is CASRWTGEETQYF. The rearrangement links TRBV7-2 to TRBJ2-5, with 9 bases lining up with TRBD1. The CDR3 is 13 amino acids. The V segment lost 6 bases and the J segment 3 bases; nucleotides outside the gene matches: 2. Germline V gene sequence: CDR1 SGHTA, CDR2 FQGNSA.

This clonotype turned up a few times. The rearrangement uses TRBV7-2 and TRBJ1-5, with D tentatively TRBD1 (6 bases). CDR1 and CDR2 (germline): SGHTA, FQGNSA. The CDR3 runs 14 residues. The V end lost 4 bases, the J end lost 3 bases, and 10 bases lay between the germline ends. CDR3 loop: CASSWDTLNQPQHF. The CDR3 region has the DNA TGTGCCAGCAGCTGGGACACCCTCAATCAGCCCCAGCATTTT.

This clonotype was observed a single time. A read error may account for a junction end that differs from germline. This chain links TRBV2 with TRBJ2-3, with 8 bases aligning to TRBD2. Germline-derived CDR1 and CDR2 are SNHLY and FYNNEI. The CDR3 length is 15 residues. The CDR3 loop reads CASSQVAGGADTQYF. In nucleotides, the CDR3 is TGCGCCAGCAGCCAAGTGGCGGGAGGTGCAGATACGCAGTATTTT.

This clonotype has a count of ten or more. The chain employs TRBV5-6 and TRBJ2-7; TRBD2 aligns across 8 bases. The CDR3 spans 13 residues. Germline CDR1 reads SGHDT; CDR2 reads YYEEEE. V was pared by 4 bases and J by 5 bases, with 5 bases of the junction left unmatched. The CDR3 DNA reads as TGTGCCAGCAGCGGCGGGCGGGGGGACGAGCAGTACTTC. Residues: CASSGGRGDEQYF. The variable domain in full, completed from reference TRBV5-6 and TRBJ2-7, reads DAGVTQSPTHLIKTRGQQVTLRCSPKSGHDTVSWYQQALGQGPQFIFQYYEEEERQRGNFPDRFSGHQFPNYSSELNVNALLLGDSALYLCASSGGRGDEQYFGPGTRLTVT.

This clonotype was observed many times. The rearrangement links TRBV6-2 or TRBV6-3 to TRBJ1-1; unclear D gene. CDR1 MNHEY and CDR2 SVGEGT come from the germline V gene. The CDR3 has 13 residues. V was clipped by 2 bases and J by 10 bases, with 14 bases between them. CDR3 loop: CASSYPRVQTAFF. The CDR3 bases are TGTGCCAGCAGTTACCCCCGGGTGCAGACAGCTTTCTTT.